This T cell receptor (beta chain) was identified during a study of T cells in Graves' hyperthyroidism and ophthalmopathy. This CDR3 has 14 amino acids. Unmatched junction bases numbered 3, after V lost 2 bases and J lost 0 bases. Per germline, CDR1 SQVTM and CDR2 ANQGSEA. TCR beta CDR3 region amplification was performed from RNA transcripts. First-round RT-PCR with HTBI primers amplified the TCR CDR3 region. Using its own MiXCR run on the multiplex PCR reads, TCRdb lists one record per CDR3 protein. This table has about 770,000 distinct CDR3 sequences, around 20% appearing once. This clonotype was observed many times.

Sequencing was carried out using blood. The chain joins TRBV29-1 to TRBJ1-1; 7 bases match TRBD1. The sequence derives from a woman aged 50 to 65 with Graves' hyperthyroidism that later progressed to Graves' ophthalmopathy. CDR3 protein: CSVESGQMNTEAFF. The CDR3 DNA is TGCAGCGTTGAATCGGGACAGATGAACACTGAAGCTTTCTTT.